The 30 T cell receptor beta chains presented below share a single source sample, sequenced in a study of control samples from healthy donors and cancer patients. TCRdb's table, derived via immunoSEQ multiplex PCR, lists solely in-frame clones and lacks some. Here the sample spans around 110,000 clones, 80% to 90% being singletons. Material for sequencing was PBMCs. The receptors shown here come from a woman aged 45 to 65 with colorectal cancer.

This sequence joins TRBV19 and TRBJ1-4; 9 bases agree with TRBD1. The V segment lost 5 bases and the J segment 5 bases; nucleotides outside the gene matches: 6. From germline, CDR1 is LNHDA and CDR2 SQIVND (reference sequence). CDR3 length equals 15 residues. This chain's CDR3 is CASSLDRGQNEKLFF. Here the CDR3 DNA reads TGTGCCAGTAGTCTGGACAGGGGTCAGAATGAAAAACTGTTTTTT.

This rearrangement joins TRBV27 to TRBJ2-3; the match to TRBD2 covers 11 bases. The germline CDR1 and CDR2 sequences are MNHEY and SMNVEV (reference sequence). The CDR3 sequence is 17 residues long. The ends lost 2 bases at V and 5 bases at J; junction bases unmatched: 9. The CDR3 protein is CASSLPLASGGLDTQYF. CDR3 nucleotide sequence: TGTGCCAGCAGTTTACCCCTGGCTAGCGGGGGGTTAGATACGCAGTATTTT.

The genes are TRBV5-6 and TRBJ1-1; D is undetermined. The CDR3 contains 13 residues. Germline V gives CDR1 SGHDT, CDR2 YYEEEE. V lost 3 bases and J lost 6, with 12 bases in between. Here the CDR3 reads CASSSQPDAEAFF. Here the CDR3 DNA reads TGTGCCAGCAGCTCCCAACCAGATGCTGAAGCTTTCTTT.

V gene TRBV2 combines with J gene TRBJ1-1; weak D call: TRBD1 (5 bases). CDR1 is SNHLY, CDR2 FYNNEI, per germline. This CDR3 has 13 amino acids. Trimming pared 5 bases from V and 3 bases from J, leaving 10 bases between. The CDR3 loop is CASSPQGDTEAFF. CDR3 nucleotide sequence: TGTGCCAGCAGTCCCCAGGGAGACACTGAAGCTTTCTTT.

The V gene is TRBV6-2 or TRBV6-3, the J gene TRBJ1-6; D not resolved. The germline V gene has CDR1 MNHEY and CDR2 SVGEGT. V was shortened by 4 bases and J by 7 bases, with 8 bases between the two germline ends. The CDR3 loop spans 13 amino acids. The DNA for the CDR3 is TGTGCCAGCAGTTCATACACCAATTCACCCCTCCACTTT. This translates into CASSSYTNSPLHF.

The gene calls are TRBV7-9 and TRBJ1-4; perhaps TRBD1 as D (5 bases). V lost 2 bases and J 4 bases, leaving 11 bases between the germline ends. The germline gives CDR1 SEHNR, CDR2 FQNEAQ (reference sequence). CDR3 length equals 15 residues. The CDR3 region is CASSLPTGGNEKLFF. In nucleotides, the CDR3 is TGTGCCAGCAGCTTACCAACTGGGGGTAATGAAAAACTGTTTTTT.

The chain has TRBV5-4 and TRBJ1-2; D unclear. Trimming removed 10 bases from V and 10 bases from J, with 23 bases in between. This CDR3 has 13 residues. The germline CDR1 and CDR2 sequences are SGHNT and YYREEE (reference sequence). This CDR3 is CASALGGRLDYTF. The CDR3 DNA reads TGTGCCTCCGCCCTGGGAGGTCGGTTAGACTACACCTTC.

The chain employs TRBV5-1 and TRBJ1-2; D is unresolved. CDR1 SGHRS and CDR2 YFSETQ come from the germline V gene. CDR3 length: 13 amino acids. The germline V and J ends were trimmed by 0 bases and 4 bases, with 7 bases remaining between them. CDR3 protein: CASSLGLFYGYTF. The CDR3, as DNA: TGCGCCAGCAGCTTGGGGCTCTTCTATGGCTACACCTTC.

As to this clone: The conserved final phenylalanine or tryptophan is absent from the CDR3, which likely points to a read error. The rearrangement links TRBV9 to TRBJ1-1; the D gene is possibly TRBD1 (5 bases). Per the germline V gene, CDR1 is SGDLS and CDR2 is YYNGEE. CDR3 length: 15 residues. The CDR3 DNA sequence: TGTGCCAGCAGCGTACTGTCGGGGCCGAACAGTGAAGCTTTCCTT. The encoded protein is CASSVLSGPNSEAFL.

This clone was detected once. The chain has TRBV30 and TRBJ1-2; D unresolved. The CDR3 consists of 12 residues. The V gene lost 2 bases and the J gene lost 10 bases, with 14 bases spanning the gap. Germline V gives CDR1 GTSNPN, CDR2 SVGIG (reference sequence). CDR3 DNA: TGTGCCTGGAGTCGAGTGCAAGGGCCCTACACCTTC. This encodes CAWSRVQGPYTF.

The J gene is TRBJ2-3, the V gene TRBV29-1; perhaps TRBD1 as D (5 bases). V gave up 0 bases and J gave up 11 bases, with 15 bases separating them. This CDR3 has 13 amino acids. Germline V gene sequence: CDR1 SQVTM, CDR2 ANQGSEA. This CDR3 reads CSVEERKGWGQYF. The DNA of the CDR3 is TGCAGCGTTGAAGAGCGGAAGGGGTGGGGGCAGTATTTT.

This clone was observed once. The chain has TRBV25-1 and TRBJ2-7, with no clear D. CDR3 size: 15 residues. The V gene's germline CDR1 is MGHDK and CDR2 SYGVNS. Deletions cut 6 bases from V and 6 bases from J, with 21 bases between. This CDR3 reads CASRARKGLISEQYF. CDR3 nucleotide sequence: TGTGCCAGCAGAGCAAGAAAAGGGTTAATTTCCGAGCAGTACTTC.

The CDR3 is CASSQRWGSHMNTEAFF. The DNA for the CDR3 is TGTGCCAGCAGCCAAAGATGGGGGTCGCACATGAACACTGAAGCTTTCTTT. The chain recombines TRBV3-1 (or the pseudogene TRBV3-2) with TRBJ1-1, with D perhaps matching TRBD1 (5 bases). Germline assignment: CDR1 LGHDT and CDR2 YNNKEL (reference sequence). V was cut by 2 bases and J by 0 bases, with 16 bases left in between. The CDR3 has 17 amino acids.

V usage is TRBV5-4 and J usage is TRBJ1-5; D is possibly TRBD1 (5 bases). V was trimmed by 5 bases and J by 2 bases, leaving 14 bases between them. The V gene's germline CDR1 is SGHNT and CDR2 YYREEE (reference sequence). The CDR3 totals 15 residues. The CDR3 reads CASRQEARGNQPQHF. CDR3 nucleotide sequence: TGTGCCAGCAGACAAGAGGCCAGGGGCAATCAGCCCCAGCATTTT.

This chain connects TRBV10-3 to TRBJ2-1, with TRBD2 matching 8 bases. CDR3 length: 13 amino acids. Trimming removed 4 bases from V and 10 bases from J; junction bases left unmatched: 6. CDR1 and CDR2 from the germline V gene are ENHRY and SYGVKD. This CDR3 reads CAISAGGGREQFF. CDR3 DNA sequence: TGTGCCATCAGTGCCGGGGGGGGACGGGAGCAGTTCTTC.

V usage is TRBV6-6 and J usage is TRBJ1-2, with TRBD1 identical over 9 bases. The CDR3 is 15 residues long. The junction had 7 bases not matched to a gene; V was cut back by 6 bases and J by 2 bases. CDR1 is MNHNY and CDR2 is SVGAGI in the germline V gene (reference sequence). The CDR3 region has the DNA TGTGCCAGCAGAACACCGGGACAGGGAAACTATGGCTACACCTTC. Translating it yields CASRTPGQGNYGYTF.

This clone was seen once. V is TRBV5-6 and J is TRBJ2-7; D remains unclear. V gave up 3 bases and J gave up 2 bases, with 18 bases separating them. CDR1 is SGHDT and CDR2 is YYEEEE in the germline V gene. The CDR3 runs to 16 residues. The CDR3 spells CASSSYTGSRAYEQYF. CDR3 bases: TGTGCCAGCAGCTCGTACACGGGTTCACGAGCCTACGAGCAGTACTTC.

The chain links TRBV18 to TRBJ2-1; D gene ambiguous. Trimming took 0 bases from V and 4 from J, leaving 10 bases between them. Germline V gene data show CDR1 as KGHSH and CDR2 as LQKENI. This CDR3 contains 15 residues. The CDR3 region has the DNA TGTGCCAGCTCACCACCTGGTACAAGTTACAATGAGCAGTTCTTC. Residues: CASSPPGTSYNEQFF.

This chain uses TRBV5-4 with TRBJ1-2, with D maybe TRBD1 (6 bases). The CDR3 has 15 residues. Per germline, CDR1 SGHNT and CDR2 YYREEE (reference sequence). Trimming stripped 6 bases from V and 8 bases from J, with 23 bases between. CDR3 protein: CASTQGGARIWGYTF. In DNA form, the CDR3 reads TGTGCCAGCACTCAAGGGGGGGCTCGGATCTGGGGCTACACCTTC.

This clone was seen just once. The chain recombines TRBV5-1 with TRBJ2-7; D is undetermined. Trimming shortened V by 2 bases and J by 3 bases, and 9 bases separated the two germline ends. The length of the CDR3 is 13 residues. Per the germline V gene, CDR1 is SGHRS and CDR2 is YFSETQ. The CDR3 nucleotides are TGCGCCAGCAGCTTTCGGAAGGACTACGAGCAGTACTTC. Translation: CASSFRKDYEQYF. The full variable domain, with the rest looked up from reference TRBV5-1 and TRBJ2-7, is KAGVTQTPRYLIKTRGQQVTLSCSPISGHRSVSWYQQTPGQGLQFLFEYFSETQRNKGNFPGRFSGRQFSNSRSEMNVSTLELGDSALYLCASSFRKDYEQYFGPGTRLTVT.

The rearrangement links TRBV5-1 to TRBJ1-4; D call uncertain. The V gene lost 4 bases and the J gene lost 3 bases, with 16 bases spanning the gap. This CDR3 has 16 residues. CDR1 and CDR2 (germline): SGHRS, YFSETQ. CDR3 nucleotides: TGCGCCAGCAGCCCGGAGAAGGAGCGAGCTAATGAAAAACTGTTTTTT. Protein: CASSPEKERANEKLFF.

The CDR3: CASSSRDRLNSPLHF. CDR3 in DNA: TGTGCCAGCAGCTCCCGGGACAGGCTTAATTCACCCCTCCACTTT. V is TRBV13 and J is TRBJ1-6, with 8 nucleotides matching TRBD1. In germline, CDR1 is PRHDT, CDR2 FYEKMQ (reference sequence). V lost 4 bases, J lost 6 bases, and 5 bases stayed unmatched. The CDR3 sequence is 15 residues long.

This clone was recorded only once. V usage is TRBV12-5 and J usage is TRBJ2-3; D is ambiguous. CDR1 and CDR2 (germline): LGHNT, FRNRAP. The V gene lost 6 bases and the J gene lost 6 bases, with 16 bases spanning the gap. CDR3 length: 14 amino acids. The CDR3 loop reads CASGGRLRADTQYF. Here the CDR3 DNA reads TGTGCTAGTGGCGGCAGACTCCGAGCGGATACGCAGTATTTT.

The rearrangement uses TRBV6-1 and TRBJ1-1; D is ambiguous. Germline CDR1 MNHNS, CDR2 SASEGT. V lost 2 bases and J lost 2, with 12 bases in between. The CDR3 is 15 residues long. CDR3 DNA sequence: TGTGCCAGCAGTGAATGGTTTTATCGTAACACTGAAGCTTTCTTT. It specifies CASSEWFYRNTEAFF.

Here the CDR3 DNA reads TGTGCCAGCAGCTTAAGGGGGACAAGCACAGATACGCAGTATTTT. Protein sequence: CASSLRGTSTDTQYF. The V gene is TRBV11-2, the J gene TRBJ2-3; possible D gene TRBD1, 6 bases. Germline lookup yields CDR1 SGHAT and CDR2 FQNNGV. Trimming cost V 2 bases and J 0 bases, with 9 bases left between them. The CDR3 covers 15 residues.

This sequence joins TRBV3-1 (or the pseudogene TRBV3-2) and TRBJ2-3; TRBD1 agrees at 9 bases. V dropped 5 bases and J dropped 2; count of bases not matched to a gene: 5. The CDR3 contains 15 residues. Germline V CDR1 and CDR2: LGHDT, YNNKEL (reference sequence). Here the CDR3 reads CASSGGQGYTDTQYF. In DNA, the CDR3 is TGTGCCAGCAGCGGTGGACAGGGGTACACAGATACGCAGTATTTT.

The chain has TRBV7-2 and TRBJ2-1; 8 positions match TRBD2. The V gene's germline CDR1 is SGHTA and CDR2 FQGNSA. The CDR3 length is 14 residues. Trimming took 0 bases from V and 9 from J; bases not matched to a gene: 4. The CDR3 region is CASSLASGMGEQFF. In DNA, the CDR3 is TGTGCCAGCAGCTTAGCTAGCGGGATGGGTGAGCAGTTCTTC.

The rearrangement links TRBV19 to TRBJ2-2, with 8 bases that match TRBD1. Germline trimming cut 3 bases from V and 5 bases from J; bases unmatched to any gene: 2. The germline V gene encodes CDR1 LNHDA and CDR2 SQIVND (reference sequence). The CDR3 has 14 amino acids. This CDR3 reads CASSIDRGTGELFF. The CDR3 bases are TGTGCCAGTAGTATCGACAGGGGAACCGGGGAGCTGTTTTTT.

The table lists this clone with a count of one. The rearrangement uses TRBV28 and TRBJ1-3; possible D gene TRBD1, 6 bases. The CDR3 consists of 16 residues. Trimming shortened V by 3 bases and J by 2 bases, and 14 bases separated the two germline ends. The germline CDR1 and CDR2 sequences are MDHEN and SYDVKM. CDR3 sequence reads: CASSFTRTVAGNTIYF. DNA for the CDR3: TGTGCCAGCAGTTTTACACGGACAGTGGCTGGAAACACCATATATTTT. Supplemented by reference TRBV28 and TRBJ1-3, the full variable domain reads DVKVTQSSRYLVKRTGEKVFLECVQDMDHENMFWYRQDPGLGLRLIYFSYDVKMKEKGDIPEGYSVSREKKERFSLILESASTNQTSMYLCASSFTRTVAGNTIYFGEGSWLTVV.

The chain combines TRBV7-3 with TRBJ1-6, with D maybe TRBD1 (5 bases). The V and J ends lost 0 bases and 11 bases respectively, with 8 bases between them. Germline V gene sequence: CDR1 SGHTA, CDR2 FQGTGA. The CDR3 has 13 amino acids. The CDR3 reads CASSLTGVAPLHF. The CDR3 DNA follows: TGTGCCAGCAGCTTAACAGGGGTGGCACCCCTCCACTTT. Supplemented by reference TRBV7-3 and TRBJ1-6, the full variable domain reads GAGVSQTPSNKVTEKGKYVELRCDPISGHTALYWYRQSLGQGPEFLIYFQGTGAADDSGLPNDRFFAVRPEGSVSTLKIQRTERGDSAVYLCASSLTGVAPLHFGNGTRLTVT.